This T cell receptor (beta chain) was sequenced in a study of blood T cell repertoires in COVID-19. Study in general: Both acute and convalescent COVID-19 samples were obtained from the United States, Italy and Spain.

Sequencing used immunoSEQ multiplex PCR; TCRdb keeps in-frame clones, though not all of them. Of 400,000 to 550,000 clones listed, around 89% were seen once; the top ten hold roughly 4%. Germline CDR1 is SGHTA and CDR2 is FQGNSA. V lost 1 base, J lost 6 bases, and 4 bases stayed unmatched. This CDR3 is built from 15 residues. The chain links TRBV7-2 to TRBJ1-5; 9 bases agree with TRBD1. Sequencing used peripheral blood. The receptor's source is a woman between 25 and 40 years old with acute or convalescent COVID-19. As DNA, the CDR3 is TGTGCCAGCAGCTTAGGGACAGGGGTGTTTCAGCCCCAGCATTTT. It encodes CASSLGTGVFQPQHF.